The 22 T cell receptor beta chains listed next were all sequenced from one sample in a study of response to subunit inactivated influenza vaccine. TCRdb redid the calling of the RT-PCR reads with MiXCR, one entry per CDR3 protein. This sample carries about 310,000 distinct CDR3 sequences, roughly 20% of them seen once, and the ten largest clones take approximately 10%. The starting material was PBMCs from blood, obtained about 20 months after vaccination. These receptors originate from a man aged 45-69 years who received an inactivated influenza vaccine.

This clonotype has just a few counts. This sequence joins TRBV2 and TRBJ1-5; D is unclear. The CDR3 loop spans 14 amino acids. Trimming left V 5 bases short and J 3 bases short, with 11 bases between. Germline V lookup: CDR1 SNHLY, CDR2 FYNNEI. DNA for the CDR3: TGTGCCAGCAGTCGTCAGGAGATCAATCAGCCCCAGCATTTT. Encoded protein: CASSRQEINQPQHF.

V gene TRBV2 combines with J gene TRBJ2-3; no reliable D call. The CDR3 runs 14 residues. V was cut by 3 bases and J by 2 bases, with 9 bases left in between. Germline CDR1 SNHLY, CDR2 FYNNEI. Written as DNA, the CDR3 is TGTGCCAGCAGTGAGGGCCAGAACACAGATACGCAGTATTTT. This translates into CASSEGQNTDTQYF. Full variable domain (remainder filled in from reference TRBV2 and TRBJ2-3): EPEVTQTPSHQVTQMGQEVILRCVPISNHLYFYWYRQILGQKVEFLVSFYNNEISEKSEIFDDQFSVERPDGSNFTLKIRSTKLEDSAMYFCASSEGQNTDTQYFGPGTRLTVL.

CDR3 nucleotides: TGTGCCAGCAGCCGCTACTCGGGCGGTCAGCGGGCATCCTACAATGAGCAGTTCTTC. This sequence encodes CASSRYSGGQRASYNEQFF. J is TRBJ2-1 and V is TRBV4-2; D is possibly TRBD2 (6 bases). This CDR3 spans 19 amino acids. Germline CDR1 is LGHNA and CDR2 is YNFKEQ. V was shortened by 4 bases and J by 1 base, with 23 bases between the two germline ends.

The chain has TRBV19 and TRBJ1-1; TRBD1 might be the D (5 bases). The CDR3 runs to 13 residues. Germline V lookup: CDR1 LNHDA, CDR2 SQIVND (reference sequence). V was cut by 5 bases and J by 4 bases, with 11 bases left in between. The chain's CDR3 is CASSFKGITEAFF. CDR3 in DNA: TGTGCCAGTAGTTTTAAGGGGATCACTGAAGCTTTCTTT.

This clonotype appeared a few times. The chain joins TRBV6-2 or TRBV6-3 to TRBJ1-5; TRBD1 agrees at 8 bases. CDR3 size: 14 residues. CDR1 is MNHEY and CDR2 is SVGEGT in the germline V gene. Unmatched junction bases numbered 7, after V lost 8 bases and J lost 4 bases. This CDR3 is CASGGQGGNQPQHF. The CDR3 DNA follows: TGTGCCAGCGGCGGACAGGGTGGGAATCAGCCCCAGCATTTT.

This clonotype was picked up a small number of times. The J gene is TRBJ1-5, the V gene TRBV6-1; D perhaps matches TRBD1 (5 bases). Trimming removed 0 bases from V and 11 bases from J, with 17 bases in between. The germline gives CDR1 MNHNS, CDR2 SASEGT. CDR3 length equals 15 residues. The CDR3 DNA is TGTGCCAGCAGTGAAGCGCTATCGGGGCTAAGGACCCAGCATTTT. This gives the protein CASSEALSGLRTQHF.

This clonotype was recorded a few times. The gene calls are TRBV29-1 and TRBJ2-1; possible D gene TRBD2, 5 bases. Trimming left V 5 bases short and J 7 bases short, with 12 bases between. CDR1 is SQVTM and CDR2 is ANQGSEA in the germline V gene. The CDR3 covers 12 residues. DNA of the CDR3: TGCAGCGTTCGGAGAGGAGGAAATGAGCAGTTCTTC. This gives the protein CSVRRGGNEQFF.

This clonotype was recorded a few times. The chain couples TRBV6-2 or TRBV6-3 to TRBJ2-1; D may be TRBD2 (6 bases). Trimming left V 7 bases short and J 3 bases short, with 16 bases between. The CDR3 runs 15 residues. The germline V gene has CDR1 MNHEY and CDR2 SVGEGT. CDR3 DNA: TGTGCCAGCACCCTGCGGGGTAGCGGCTACAATGAGCAGTTCTTC. It codes for CASTLRGSGYNEQFF.

The chain uses TRBV28 and TRBJ1-1, with 7 nucleotides matching TRBD1. From germline, CDR1 is MDHEN and CDR2 SYDVKM. Trimming took 6 bases from V and 2 from J; bases not matched to a gene: 12. CDR3 length: 16 residues. The CDR3 loop reads CASSFKGGQLNTEAFF. The CDR3, as DNA: TGTGCCAGCAGCTTTAAAGGGGGACAGCTTAACACTGAAGCTTTCTTT. The whole variable domain, filled in from reference TRBV28 and TRBJ1-1, reads DVKVTQSSRYLVKRTGEKVFLECVQDMDHENMFWYRQDPGLGLRLIYFSYDVKMKEKGDIPEGYSVSREKKERFSLILESASTNQTSMYLCASSFKGGQLNTEAFFGQGTRLTVV.

V usage is TRBV5-1 and J usage is TRBJ2-7; D call uncertain. Germline V lookup: CDR1 SGHRS, CDR2 YFSETQ. This CDR3 spans 14 amino acids. The ends were cut back, 4 bases at V and 0 bases at J, with 11 bases in the middle. The CDR3 spells CASSLHLGSYEQYF. In nucleotides, the CDR3 is TGCGCCAGCAGCCTTCACTTGGGCTCCTACGAGCAGTACTTC.

This clonotype has a handful of counts. This chain uses TRBV7-2 with TRBJ2-7, with unresolved D. V dropped 5 bases and J dropped 3 bases, with 14 bases sitting between them. Germline values: CDR1 SGHTA, CDR2 FQGNSA. The CDR3 is made up of 14 amino acids. CDR3 coding DNA: TGTGCCAGCAGCCCCGGATGGGCGAGCTACGAGCAGTACTTC. As protein: CASSPGWASYEQYF.

There are many counts of this clonotype. The chain links TRBV16 to TRBJ1-5, with D uncertain. CDR1 KGHSY and CDR2 FQNENV come from the germline V gene. Trimming left V 2 bases short and J 4 bases short, with 6 bases between. The CDR3 is 13 amino acids. The CDR3 DNA is TGTGCCAGCAGCCAAATGCGAAATCAGCCCCAGCATTTT. It codes for CASSQMRNQPQHF.

This clonotype was counted only a few times. The chain combines TRBV24-1 with TRBJ2-6, with D hard to call. The V gene lost 2 bases and the J gene lost 2 bases, with 9 bases spanning the gap. This CDR3 contains 16 residues. Looked up from germline, CDR1 is KGHDR and CDR2 is SFDVKD. Here the CDR3 reads CATSDSSRTGANVLTF. The CDR3 region has the DNA TGTGCCACCAGTGATTCAAGTAGGACTGGGGCCAACGTCCTGACTTTC.

Many counts were recorded for this clonotype. The chain carries TRBV3-1 and TRBJ1-6, with D possibly being TRBD1 (5 bases). This CDR3 comprises 16 residues. Trimming stripped 0 bases from V and 1 base from J, with 7 bases between. From germline, CDR1 is LGHDT and CDR2 YNNKEL (reference sequence). The CDR3 loop is CASSQDRGSYNSPLHF. CDR3 bases: TGTGCCAGCAGCCAAGATCGGGGGTCCTATAATTCACCCCTCCACTTT. Looking up the rest from reference TRBV3-1 and TRBJ1-6 gives the full variable domain: DTAVSQTPKYLVTQMGNDKSIKCEQNLGHDTMYWYKQDSKKFLKIMFSYNNKELIINETVPNRFSPKSPDKAHLNLHINSLELGDSAVYFCASSQDRGSYNSPLHFGNGTRLTVT.

This clonotype was observed a few times. V gene TRBV20-1 combines with J gene TRBJ2-5; D may be TRBD1 or TRBD2 (5 bases each). In germline, CDR1 is DFQATT, CDR2 SNEGSKA (reference sequence). CDR3 length: 13 residues. Trimming left V 3 bases short and J 0 bases short, with 8 bases between. The CDR3 bases are TGCAGTGCTAGTGTGGGACACCAAGAGACCCAGTACTTC. Translating it yields CSASVGHQETQYF.

The J gene is TRBJ1-1, the V gene TRBV3-1; D unclear. The CDR3 consists of 14 residues. The germline CDR1 and CDR2 sequences are LGHDT and YNNKEL (reference sequence). The ends were cut back, 0 bases at V and 1 base at J, with 6 bases in the middle. CDR3 sequence reads: CASSQEGRNTEAFF. The CDR3 nucleotides are TGTGCCAGCAGCCAAGAAGGTAGGAACACTGAAGCTTTCTTT.

This clonotype has only a few counts. This sequence joins TRBV4-3 and TRBJ1-1; D is unresolved. Looked up from germline, CDR1 is LGHNA and CDR2 is YSLEER. The V end was cut by 0 bases, the J end by 4 bases, with 9 bases between. This CDR3 has 14 amino acids. DNA of the CDR3: TGCGCCAGCAGCCAAGAGGGGTGGCGCACTGAAGCTTTCTTT. This gives the protein CASSQEGWRTEAFF.

This sequence joins TRBV20-1 and TRBJ2-1; 10 bases map to TRBD2. Germline V gene sequence: CDR1 DFQATT, CDR2 SNEGSKA (reference sequence). The trim removed 0 bases at V and 7 bases at J, leaving 6 bases unmatched. The CDR3 length is 15 residues. The DNA for the CDR3 is TGCAGTGCTAGAGATGGGACTAGCGTCTATAATGAGCAGTTCTTC. Translation: CSARDGTSVYNEQFF.

This clonotype was seen a handful of times. The V and J genes are TRBV3-1 and TRBJ2-3; no firm D call. The germline gives CDR1 LGHDT, CDR2 YNNKEL (reference sequence). The CDR3 runs 15 residues. V was pared by 2 bases and J by 2 bases, with 11 bases between. The CDR3 sequence is CASSQSFPDTDTQYF. Here the CDR3 DNA reads TGTGCCAGCAGCCAATCTTTCCCCGACACAGATACGCAGTATTTT.

V and J are TRBV24-1 and TRBJ1-1, with a tentative D call TRBD1 (5 bases). The CDR3 is 13 residues long. Germline V gives CDR1 KGHDR, CDR2 SFDVKD. Trimming stripped 7 bases from V and 3 bases from J, with 11 bases between. CDR3 loop: CATRGLKYTEAFF. The DNA of the CDR3 is TGTGCCACCAGGGGACTCAAGTACACTGAAGCTTTCTTT.

V usage is TRBV20-1 and J usage is TRBJ1-6; D remains ambiguous. The CDR3 extends over 14 amino acids. The V end lost 6 bases, the J end lost 14 bases, and 23 bases lay between the germline ends. CDR1 is DFQATT and CDR2 is SNEGSKA in the germline V gene (reference sequence). The CDR3 bases are TGCAGTGCCCGCAACCCTTCGCTAAGTGCGGCCCTCCACTTT. Translating gives CSARNPSLSAALHF.

J is TRBJ2-3 and V is TRBV4-3; D not certain. The CDR3 totals 14 residues. Germline V gene data show CDR1 as LGHNA and CDR2 as YSLEER. Trimming shortened V by 0 bases and J by 3 bases, and 7 bases separated the two germline ends. The CDR3: CASSQDARTDTQYF. Here the CDR3 DNA reads TGCGCCAGCAGCCAAGACGCGAGGACAGATACGCAGTATTTT.